These 30 T cell receptor beta chains were all obtained from the same sample, sequenced in a study of T cell repertoires in cytomegalovirus infection. The antigens of these receptors remain unknown. TCRdb processed the reads anew with MiXCR; each CDR3 protein has one entry. The profile shows approximately 730,000 distinct CDR3 sequences, approximately 32% of them singletons. Source: cultured CD8+ T cells from PBMCs, taken from culture after CMV antigen stimulation. All receptors come from a human donor in good health (CMV status not recorded). Some clones in this sample may be carry-over from other donors' samples.

This clonotype was seen a handful of times. CDR3 bases: TGCGCCAGCAGTCCCGGGACTAGCGGGGGGGCCCTCTACAATGAGCAGTTCTTC. Translating it yields CASSPGTSGGALYNEQFF. This chain uses TRBV4-1 with TRBJ2-1; 16 positions match TRBD2. V dropped 6 bases and J dropped 3; count of bases not matched to a gene: 8. The CDR3 contains 18 residues. Germline V gene data show CDR1 as MGHRA and CDR2 as YSYEKL.

The rearrangement joins TRBV2 to TRBJ1-5; no clear D. V lost 3 bases to trimming and J lost 10 bases, with 10 bases between them. This CDR3 contains 12 residues. The germline V gene has CDR1 SNHLY and CDR2 FYNNEI. CDR3 in DNA: TGTGCCAGCAGTGACTTCGAGGAACCCCAGCATTTT. Residues: CASSDFEEPQHF.

Many counts were recorded for this clonotype. In DNA form, the CDR3 reads TGTGCCAGCAGCAAGTACGCTCAGGGCCACGAGCAGTACTTC. It encodes CASSKYAQGHEQYF. This chain uses TRBV7-6 with TRBJ2-7; possible D gene TRBD1, 5 bases. This CDR3 comprises 14 residues. V dropped 5 bases and J dropped 5 bases, with 16 bases sitting between them. The germline V gene encodes CDR1 SGHVS and CDR2 FNYEAQ. The whole variable domain, filled in from reference TRBV7-6 and TRBJ2-7, reads GAGVSQSPRYKVTKRGQDVALRCDPISGHVSLYWYRQALGQGPEFLTYFNYEAQQDKSGLPNDRFSAERPEGSISTLTIQRTEQRDSAMYRCASSKYAQGHEQYFGPGTRLTVT.

This rearrangement joins TRBV7-9 to TRBJ2-7; unclear D gene. The CDR3 sequence is 14 residues long. The V gene lost 1 base and the J gene lost 3 bases, with 10 bases spanning the gap. Germline loops: CDR1 SEHNR, CDR2 FQNEAQ (reference sequence). The DNA for the CDR3 is TGTGCCAGCAGCTTAGTTTCCAATGACTACGAGCAGTACTTC. This encodes CASSLVSNDYEQYF. Supplemented by reference TRBV7-9 and TRBJ2-7, the full variable domain reads DTGVSQNPRHKITKRGQNVTFRCDPISEHNRLYWYRQTLGQGPEFLTYFQNEAQLEKSRLLSDRFSAERPKGSFSTLEIQRTEQGDSAMYLCASSLVSNDYEQYFGPGTRLTVT.

The gene calls are TRBV6-1 and TRBJ2-3; D possibly corresponds to TRBD1 (5 bases). The CDR3 is made up of 16 amino acids. V was cut by 2 bases and J by 5 bases, with 17 bases left in between. Per the germline V gene, CDR1 is MNHNS and CDR2 is SASEGT. The CDR3 DNA is TGTGCCAGCAGTGAACAGGGTTGGTTAATGGGAGATACGCAGTATTTT. Translated: CASSEQGWLMGDTQYF.

The rearrangement links TRBV4-1 to TRBJ2-5, with D possibly TRBD2 on 7 matching bases. The CDR3 is 17 amino acids. Germline values: CDR1 MGHRA, CDR2 YSYEKL. V lost 1 base to trimming and J lost 5 bases, with 20 bases between them. The CDR3 spells CASSQGGGGGSPETQYF. The CDR3 bases are TGCGCCAGCAGCCAAGGAGGCGGCGGGGGCTCTCCGGAGACCCAGTACTTC.

The rearrangement joins TRBV7-8 to TRBJ2-2; the match to TRBD1 covers 9 bases. The germline CDR1 and CDR2 sequences are SGHVS and FQNEAQ. Losses at the gene ends were 7 bases for V and 6 bases for J; bases not matched to a gene: 6. This CDR3 is built from 14 residues. CDR3 region: CASTWTGVAGELFF. CDR3 coding DNA: TGTGCCAGCACCTGGACAGGGGTTGCCGGGGAGCTGTTTTTT.

The chain recombines TRBV10-3 with TRBJ1-1, with a possible D match to TRBD1 (6 bases). The CDR3 totals 14 residues. The V end lost 6 bases, the J end lost 4 bases, and 15 bases lay between the germline ends. Germline V gene lookup returns CDR1 ENHRY and CDR2 SYGVKD. The CDR3 loop reads CAIRLTGTSTEAFF. The CDR3 DNA is TGTGCCATCAGACTTACAGGGACAAGCACTGAAGCTTTCTTT.

The V gene is TRBV7-9, the J gene TRBJ1-2; D unresolved. The CDR3 consists of 12 residues. Trimming cost V 5 bases and J 5 bases, with 9 bases left between them. Germline V gives CDR1 SEHNR, CDR2 FQNEAQ (reference sequence). The CDR3 DNA reads as TGTGCCAGCAGCCCCACTTGGTATGGCTACACCTTC. Translated: CASSPTWYGYTF.

This clonotype was observed many times. V is TRBV28 and J is TRBJ2-1; 11 nucleotides align to TRBD2. The CDR3 is made up of 19 amino acids. Trimming cost V 4 bases and J 0 bases; bases outside gene matches: 11. Germline-derived CDR1 and CDR2 are MDHEN and SYDVKM. The CDR3 loop is CASSSLAGGHRGSYNEQFF. The DNA of the CDR3 is TGTGCCAGCAGTTCCCTAGCGGGGGGCCATCGAGGCTCCTACAATGAGCAGTTCTTC.

The table lists this clonotype with a count of one. V is TRBV27 and J is TRBJ1-2; 8 bases are shared with TRBD1. Germline CDR1 MNHEY, CDR2 SMNVEV (reference sequence). The CDR3 spans 14 residues. The V gene end was trimmed by 4 bases and the J gene end by 3 bases; junction bases not matched to a gene: 4. The DNA of the CDR3 is TGTGCCAGCAGTTCCCGGACAGGGTACTATGGCTACACCTTC. Protein sequence: CASSSRTGYYGYTF.

V usage is TRBV10-1 and J usage is TRBJ2-7, with D unclear. CDR3 length equals 13 residues. The germline CDR1 and CDR2 sequences are WNHNN and SYGVQD (reference sequence). Trimming removed 6 bases at V and 2 bases at J, with 11 bases between. CDR3 amino acids: CASSGSRAYEQYF. CDR3 nucleotides: TGCGCCAGCAGCGGATCCCGGGCCTACGAGCAGTACTTC.

The chain links TRBV5-1 to TRBJ2-1; D could derive from TRBD1 or TRBD2 (5 bases each). The length of the CDR3 is 15 residues. Germline CDR1 and CDR2: SGHRS and YFSETQ. V was trimmed by 2 bases and J by 4 bases, leaving 13 bases between them. In DNA form, the CDR3 reads TGCGCCAGCAGCTTATGGGACGCAACATACAATGAGCAGTTCTTC. Translated: CASSLWDATYNEQFF.

The sample holds a few counts of this clonotype. V gene TRBV20-1 combines with J gene TRBJ2-5, with D possibly TRBD1 on 5 matching bases. V was trimmed by 0 bases and J by 0 bases, leaving 14 bases between them. Germline lookup yields CDR1 DFQATT and CDR2 SNEGSKA (reference sequence). The CDR3 has 16 amino acids. This CDR3 is CSARDRESLYQETQYF. The CDR3 DNA sequence: TGCAGTGCTAGAGACAGGGAATCCCTGTACCAAGAGACCCAGTACTTC.

The V call is TRBV20-1, the J call TRBJ2-1, with D perhaps matching TRBD2 (7 bases). V lost 6 bases to trimming and J lost 2 bases, with 14 bases between them. The germline V gene has CDR1 DFQATT and CDR2 SNEGSKA (reference sequence). The CDR3 covers 14 residues. CDR3 protein: CSAARGGTYNEQFF. As DNA, the CDR3 is TGCAGTGCCGCGAGGGGGGGTACCTACAATGAGCAGTTCTTC.

The chain uses TRBV10-3 and TRBJ2-3; no definite D call. The CDR3 covers 13 residues. Germline CDR1 is ENHRY and CDR2 is SYGVKD. Deletions cut 6 bases from V and 5 bases from J, with 12 bases between. CDR3 in amino acids: CAIRGPSVDTQYF. For the CDR3, the DNA is TGTGCCATCAGGGGTCCGTCCGTAGATACGCAGTATTTT.

V gene TRBV10-3 combines with J gene TRBJ1-5, with D unresolved. The CDR3 has 14 residues. Between the trimmed V and J ends, which lost 3 bases and 3 bases, there was a span of 9 bases. CDR1 and CDR2 (germline): ENHRY, SYGVKD. The CDR3 bases are TGTGCCATCAGTGAAAGACCAGACAATCAGCCCCAGCATTTT. It specifies CAISERPDNQPQHF.

The CDR3 DNA sequence: TGTGCCAGTAGTCCAAACAGGGGATTCAATGAGCAGTTCTTC. Residues: CASSPNRGFNEQFF. V gene TRBV19 combines with J gene TRBJ2-1; 7 bases fit TRBD1. This CDR3 has 14 amino acids. The ends lost 5 bases at V and 6 bases at J; junction bases unmatched: 7. CDR1 is LNHDA, CDR2 SQIVND, per germline (reference sequence).

Turning to this clonotype: The conserved phenylalanine or tryptophan normally closing the CDR3 is absent here, so this likely arose from a read error. This chain connects TRBV2 to TRBJ2-1; 11 nucleotides align to TRBD1. Germline V gives CDR1 SNHLY, CDR2 FYNNEI. The CDR3 has 18 amino acids. V dropped 1 base and J dropped 3; count of bases not matched to a gene: 8. The CDR3 DNA follows: TGTGCCAGCAGTGAAGGGAGGACAGGGGGCAAGTTCTACAATGAGCAGTTCTCC. This gives the protein CASSEGRTGGKFYNEQFS.

This clonotype has more than one count but fewer than ten. The V call is TRBV6-6, the J call TRBJ2-1, with TRBD2 identical over 10 bases. The CDR3 sequence is 15 residues long. The junction had 6 bases not matched to a gene; V was cut back by 3 bases and J by 7 bases. Germline V gene lookup returns CDR1 MNHNY and CDR2 SVGAGI (reference sequence). The CDR3 is CASSYTSGAGNEQFF. The CDR3, as DNA: TGTGCCAGCAGTTATACTAGCGGGGCAGGGAATGAGCAGTTCTTC.

This clonotype was seen a handful of times. V gene TRBV6-1 combines with J gene TRBJ2-1; no definite D call. The CDR3 sequence is 14 residues long. The germline gives CDR1 MNHNS, CDR2 SASEGT. V lost 5 bases and J lost 11, with 19 bases in between. This CDR3 is CASSSIDHYYKQFF. CDR3 DNA: TGTGCCAGCAGTTCCATCGACCATTACTATAAGCAGTTCTTC.

This clonotype showed up just a few times. CDR3 nucleotide sequence: TGTGCCACCAGCAGAGATGCAGCAAGACAAGGAGCTTTCTTT. Its protein product is CATSRDAARQGAFF. The V gene is TRBV15, the J gene TRBJ1-1, with D uncertain. The CDR3 runs to 14 residues. Germline V gene sequence: CDR1 LNHNV, CDR2 YYDKDF (reference sequence). Trimming stripped 0 bases from V and 10 bases from J, with 15 bases between.

In this sample, this clonotype turned up a few times. CDR3 bases: TGTGCCAGCAGCGTGGGCCACACCGAGCAGTACGTC. Amino acid sequence: CASSVGHTEQYV. V usage is TRBV11-2 and J usage is TRBJ2-7; D not resolved. The CDR3 totals 12 residues. CDR1 and CDR2 (germline): SGHAT, FQNNGV. Trimming removed 5 bases from V and 6 bases from J, with 11 bases in between.

This clonotype has more than one count but fewer than ten. The chain has TRBV2 and TRBJ2-3, with D unresolved. Trimming shortened V by 7 bases and J by 2 bases, and 19 bases separated the two germline ends. This CDR3 spans 16 amino acids. Germline CDR1 and CDR2: SNHLY and FYNNEI. The CDR3 protein is CASIVSRRPSTDTQYF. The CDR3, as DNA: TGTGCCAGCATTGTCTCTAGACGTCCCTCCACAGATACGCAGTATTTT.

V gene TRBV27 combines with J gene TRBJ1-1; D gene unclear. Per the germline V gene, CDR1 is MNHEY and CDR2 is SMNVEV (reference sequence). Trimming stripped 6 bases from V and 1 base from J, with 12 bases between. The CDR3 has 14 amino acids. The CDR3 DNA follows: TGTGCCAGCAGCCACATAACAGAGAACACTGAAGCTTTCTTT. Translation gives CASSHITENTEAFF.

The rearrangement uses TRBV19 and TRBJ2-1; D possibly corresponds to TRBD2 (5 bases). The CDR3 extends over 15 amino acids. Germline CDR1 LNHDA, CDR2 SQIVND (reference sequence). V was clipped by 5 bases and J by 2 bases, with 13 bases between them. The CDR3 sequence: CASSSGTQTYNEQFF. The CDR3 DNA reads as TGTGCCAGTAGTTCGGGAACTCAGACCTACAATGAGCAGTTCTTC.

About this clonotype itself: Compared with germline, one end of the junction differs, possibly owing to a read error. The chain carries TRBV7-6 and TRBJ2-3; D is unclear. This CDR3 region has 12 residues. Germline assignment: CDR1 SGHVS and CDR2 FNYEAQ. CDR3 in DNA: TGTGCCAGCAGTCCCGCCGGAGATACGCAGTTTTTT. The encoded protein is CASSPAGDTQFF.

This clonotype was observed a few times. The V gene is TRBV7-9, the J gene TRBJ2-2; TRBD2 aligns across 14 bases. Unmatched junction bases numbered 11, after V lost 5 bases and J lost 3 bases. Per the germline V gene, CDR1 is SEHNR and CDR2 is FQNEAQ (reference sequence). The CDR3 consists of 19 residues. The CDR3 DNA is TGTGCCAGCAGCAGCCCCGGGACTAGCGGGGGAATGGACACCGGGGAGCTGTTTTTT. Protein sequence: CASSSPGTSGGMDTGELFF.

The J gene is TRBJ2-5, the V gene TRBV7-8; 9 bases line up with TRBD1. CDR3 length: 15 residues. V lost 5 bases, J lost 5 bases, and 9 bases stayed unmatched. Germline CDR1 and CDR2: SGHVS and FQNEAQ. CDR3 sequence reads: CASSIAGTGLETQYF. CDR3 DNA sequence: TGTGCCAGCAGCATCGCCGGGACAGGGCTTGAGACCCAGTACTTC.

There are many counts of this clonotype. The chain recombines TRBV7-2 with TRBJ2-1; D is possibly TRBD2 (5 bases). CDR1 SGHTA and CDR2 FQGNSA come from the germline V gene. The V and J ends lost 6 bases and 8 bases respectively, with 20 bases between them. The CDR3 has 15 amino acids. The CDR3 sequence: CASRRGRGLIDEQFF. In DNA, the CDR3 is TGTGCCAGCAGACGAGGGAGAGGCTTAATCGATGAGCAGTTCTTC.